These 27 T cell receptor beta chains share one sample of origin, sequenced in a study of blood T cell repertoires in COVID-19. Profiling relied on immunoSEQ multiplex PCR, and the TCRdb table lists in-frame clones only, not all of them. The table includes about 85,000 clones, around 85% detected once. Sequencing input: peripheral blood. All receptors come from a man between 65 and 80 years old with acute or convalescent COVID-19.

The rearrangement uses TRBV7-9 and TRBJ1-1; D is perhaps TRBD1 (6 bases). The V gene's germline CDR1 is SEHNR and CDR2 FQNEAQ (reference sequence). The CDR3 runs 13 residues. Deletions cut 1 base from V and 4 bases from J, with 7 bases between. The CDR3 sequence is CASSLEGGTEAFF. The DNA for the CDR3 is TGTGCCAGCAGCTTAGAAGGGGGCACTGAAGCTTTCTTT.

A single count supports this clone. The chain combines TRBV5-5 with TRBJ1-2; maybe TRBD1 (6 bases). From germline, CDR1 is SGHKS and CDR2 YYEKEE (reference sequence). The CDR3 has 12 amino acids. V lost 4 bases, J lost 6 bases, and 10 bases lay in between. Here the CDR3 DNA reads TGTGCCAGCAGCCCACAGGGAAATGGCTACACCTTC. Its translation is CASSPQGNGYTF.

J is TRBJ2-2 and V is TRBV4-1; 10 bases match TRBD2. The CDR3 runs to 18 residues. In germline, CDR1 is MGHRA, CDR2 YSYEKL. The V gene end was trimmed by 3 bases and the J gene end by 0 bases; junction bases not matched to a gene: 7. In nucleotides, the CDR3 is TGCGCCAGCAGCCAGATACCCACTAGCGGGACGAACACCGGGGAGCTGTTTTTT. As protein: CASSQIPTSGTNTGELFF.

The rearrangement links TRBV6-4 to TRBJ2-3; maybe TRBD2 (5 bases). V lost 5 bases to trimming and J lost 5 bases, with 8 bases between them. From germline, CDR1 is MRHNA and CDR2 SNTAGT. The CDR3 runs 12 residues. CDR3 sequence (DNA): TGTGCCAGCAGTCCCGAGGGAGATACGCAGTATTTT. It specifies CASSPEGDTQYF.

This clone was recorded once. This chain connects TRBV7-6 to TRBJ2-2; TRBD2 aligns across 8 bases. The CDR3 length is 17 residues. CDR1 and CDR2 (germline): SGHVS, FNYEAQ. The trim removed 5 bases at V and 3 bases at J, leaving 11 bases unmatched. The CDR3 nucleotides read TGTGCCAGCAGCCTCATGCGGGCGGGGGGTTACACCGGGGAGCTGTTTTTT. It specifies CASSLMRAGGYTGELFF.

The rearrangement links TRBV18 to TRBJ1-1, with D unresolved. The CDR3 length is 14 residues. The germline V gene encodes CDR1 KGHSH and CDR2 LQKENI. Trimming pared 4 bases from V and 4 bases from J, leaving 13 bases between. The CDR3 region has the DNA TGTGCCAGCTCACTTCCGATTGCGGGCACTGAAGCTTTCTTT. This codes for CASSLPIAGTEAFF.

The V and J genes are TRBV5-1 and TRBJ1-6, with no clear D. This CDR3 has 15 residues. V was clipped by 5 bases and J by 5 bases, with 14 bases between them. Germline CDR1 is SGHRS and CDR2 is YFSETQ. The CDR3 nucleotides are TGCGCCAGCAGAAGCGGCACCTGGGATAATTCACCCCTCCACTTT. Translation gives CASRSGTWDNSPLHF.

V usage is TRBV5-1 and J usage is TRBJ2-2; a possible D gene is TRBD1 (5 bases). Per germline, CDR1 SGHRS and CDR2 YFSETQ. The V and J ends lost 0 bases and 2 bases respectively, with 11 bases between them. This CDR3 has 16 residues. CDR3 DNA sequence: TGCGCCAGCAGCTTGGCCGTGCAGGGTAACACCGGGGAGCTGTTTTTT. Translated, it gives CASSLAVQGNTGELFF. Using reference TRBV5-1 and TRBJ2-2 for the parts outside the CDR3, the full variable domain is KAGVTQTPRYLIKTRGQQVTLSCSPISGHRSVSWYQQTPGQGLQFLFEYFSETQRNKGNFPGRFSGRQFSNSRSEMNVSTLELGDSALYLCASSLAVQGNTGELFFGEGSRLTVL.

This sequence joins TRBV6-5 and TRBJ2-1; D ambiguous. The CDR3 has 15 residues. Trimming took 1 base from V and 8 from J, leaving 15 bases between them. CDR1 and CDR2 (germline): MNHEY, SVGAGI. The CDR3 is CASSYLHPPHDEQFF. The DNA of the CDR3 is TGTGCCAGCAGTTACTTACACCCGCCCCACGATGAGCAGTTCTTC.

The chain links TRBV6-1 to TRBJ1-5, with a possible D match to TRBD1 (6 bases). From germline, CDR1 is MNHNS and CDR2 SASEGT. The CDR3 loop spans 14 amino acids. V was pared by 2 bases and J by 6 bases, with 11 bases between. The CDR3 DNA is TGTGCCAGCAGTGAATACAGGGAGGGTCAGCCCCAGCATTTT. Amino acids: CASSEYREGQPQHF.

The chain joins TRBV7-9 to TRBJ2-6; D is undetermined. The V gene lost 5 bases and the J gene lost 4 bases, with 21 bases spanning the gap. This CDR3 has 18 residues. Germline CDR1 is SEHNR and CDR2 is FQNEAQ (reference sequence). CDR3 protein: CASSPLRSKRSGANVLTF. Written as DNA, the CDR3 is TGTGCCAGCAGCCCCCTGAGATCAAAAAGATCAGGGGCCAACGTCCTGACTTTC.

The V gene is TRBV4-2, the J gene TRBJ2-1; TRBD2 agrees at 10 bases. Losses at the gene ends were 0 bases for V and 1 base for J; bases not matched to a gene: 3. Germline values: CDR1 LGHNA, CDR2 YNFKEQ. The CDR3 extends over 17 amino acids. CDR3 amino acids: CASSQDRTSGSYNEQFF. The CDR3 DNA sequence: TGTGCCAGCAGCCAAGACCGGACTAGCGGATCCTACAATGAGCAGTTCTTC.

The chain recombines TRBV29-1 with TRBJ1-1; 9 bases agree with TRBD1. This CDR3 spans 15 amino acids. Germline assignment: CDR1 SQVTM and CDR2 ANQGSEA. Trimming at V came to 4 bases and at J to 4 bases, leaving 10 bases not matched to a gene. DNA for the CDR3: TGCAGCGTTGTATACAGGGGGCGCGGAGGCACTGAAGCTTTCTTT. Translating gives CSVVYRGRGGTEAFF.

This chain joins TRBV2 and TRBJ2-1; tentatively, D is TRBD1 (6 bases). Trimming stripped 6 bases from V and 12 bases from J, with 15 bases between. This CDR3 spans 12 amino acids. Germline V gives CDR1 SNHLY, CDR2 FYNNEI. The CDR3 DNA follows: TGTGCCAGCAGAAAGCAGGGGTCCGGGCAGTTCTTC. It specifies CASRKQGSGQFF.

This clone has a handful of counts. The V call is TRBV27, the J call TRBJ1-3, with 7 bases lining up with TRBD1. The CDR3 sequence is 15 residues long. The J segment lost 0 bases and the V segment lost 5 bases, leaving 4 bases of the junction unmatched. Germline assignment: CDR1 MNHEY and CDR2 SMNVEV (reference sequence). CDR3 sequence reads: CASSKQGHSGNTIYF. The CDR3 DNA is TGTGCCAGCAGTAAACAGGGGCACTCTGGAAACACCATATATTTT.

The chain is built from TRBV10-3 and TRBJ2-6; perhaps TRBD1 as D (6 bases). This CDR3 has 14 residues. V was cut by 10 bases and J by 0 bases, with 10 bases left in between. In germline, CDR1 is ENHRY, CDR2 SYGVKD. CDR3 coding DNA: TGTGCCACCGAGGGGGTCTCTGGGGCCAACGTCCTGACTTTC. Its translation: CATEGVSGANVLTF.

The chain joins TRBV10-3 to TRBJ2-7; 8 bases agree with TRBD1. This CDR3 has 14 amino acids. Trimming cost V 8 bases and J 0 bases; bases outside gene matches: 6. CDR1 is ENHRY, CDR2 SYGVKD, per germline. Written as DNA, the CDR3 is TGTGCCATCTCGGACAGGGCGCACTCCTACGAGCAGTACTTC. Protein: CAISDRAHSYEQYF.

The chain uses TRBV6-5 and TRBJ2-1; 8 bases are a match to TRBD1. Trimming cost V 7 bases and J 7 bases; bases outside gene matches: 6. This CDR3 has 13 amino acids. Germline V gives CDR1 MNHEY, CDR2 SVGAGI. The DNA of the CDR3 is TGTGCCAGCAACGACAGGGGAGGAAATGAGCAGTTCTTC. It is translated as CASNDRGGNEQFF.

CDR3 DNA sequence: TGCAGCGTTGCCGCCTCAGGGACAGGGGGCATAACTGAAGCTTTCTTT. Translated: CSVAASGTGGITEAFF. The chain combines TRBV29-1 with TRBJ1-1; TRBD1 matches 12 bases. Trimming removed 4 bases from V and 5 bases from J; junction bases left unmatched: 11. The CDR3 covers 16 residues. The germline V gene has CDR1 SQVTM and CDR2 ANQGSEA.

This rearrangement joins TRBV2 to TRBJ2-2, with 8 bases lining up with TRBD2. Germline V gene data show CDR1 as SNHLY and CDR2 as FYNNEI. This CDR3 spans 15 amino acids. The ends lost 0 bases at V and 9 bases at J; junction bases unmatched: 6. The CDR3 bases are TGTGCCAGCAGTGAAGCCGTCGGGAGGGGCCGGGAGCTGTTTTTT. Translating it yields CASSEAVGRGRELFF. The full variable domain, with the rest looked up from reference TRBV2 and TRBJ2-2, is EPEVTQTPSHQVTQMGQEVILRCVPISNHLYFYWYRQILGQKVEFLVSFYNNEISEKSEIFDDQFSVERPDGSNFTLKIRSTKLEDSAMYFCASSEAVGRGRELFFGEGSRLTVL.

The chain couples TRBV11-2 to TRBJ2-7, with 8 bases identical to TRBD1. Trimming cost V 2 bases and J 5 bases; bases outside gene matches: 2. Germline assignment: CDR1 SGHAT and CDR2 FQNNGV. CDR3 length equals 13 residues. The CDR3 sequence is CASSLQGAHEQYF. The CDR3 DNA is TGTGCCAGCAGCTTACAGGGGGCCCACGAGCAGTACTTC.

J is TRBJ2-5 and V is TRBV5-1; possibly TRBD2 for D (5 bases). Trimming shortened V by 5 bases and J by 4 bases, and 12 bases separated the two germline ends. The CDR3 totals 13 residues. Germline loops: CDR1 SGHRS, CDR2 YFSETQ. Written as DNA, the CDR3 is TGCGCCAGCAGAATGAGGGCAGGAGAGACCCAGTACTTC. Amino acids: CASRMRAGETQYF.

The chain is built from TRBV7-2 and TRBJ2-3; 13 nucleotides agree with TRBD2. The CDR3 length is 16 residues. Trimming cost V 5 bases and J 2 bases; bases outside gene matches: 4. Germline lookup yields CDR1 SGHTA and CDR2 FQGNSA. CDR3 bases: TGTGCCAGCAGCCAGACTAGCGGGGGGATCACAGATACGCAGTATTTT. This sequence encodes CASSQTSGGITDTQYF.

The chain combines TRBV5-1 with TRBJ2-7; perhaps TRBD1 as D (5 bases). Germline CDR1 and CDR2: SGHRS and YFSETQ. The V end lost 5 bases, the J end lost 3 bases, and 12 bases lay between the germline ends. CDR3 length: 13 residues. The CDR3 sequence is CASSSDIDYEQYF. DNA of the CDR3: TGCGCCAGCAGTTCGGACATCGACTACGAGCAGTACTTC.

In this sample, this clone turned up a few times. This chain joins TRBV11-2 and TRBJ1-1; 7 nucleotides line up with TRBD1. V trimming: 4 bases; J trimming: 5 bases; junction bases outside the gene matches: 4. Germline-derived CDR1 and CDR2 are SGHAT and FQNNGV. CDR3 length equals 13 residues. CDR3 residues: CASSSDRATEAFF. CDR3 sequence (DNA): TGTGCCAGCAGCTCCGACAGGGCGACTGAAGCTTTCTTT.

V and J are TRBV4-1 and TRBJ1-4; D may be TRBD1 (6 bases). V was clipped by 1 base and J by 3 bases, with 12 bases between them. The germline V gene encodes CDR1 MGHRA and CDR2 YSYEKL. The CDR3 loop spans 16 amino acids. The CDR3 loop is CASSQVSGASNEKLFF. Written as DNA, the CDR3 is TGCGCCAGCAGCCAAGTTTCAGGGGCCTCTAATGAAAAACTGTTTTTT.

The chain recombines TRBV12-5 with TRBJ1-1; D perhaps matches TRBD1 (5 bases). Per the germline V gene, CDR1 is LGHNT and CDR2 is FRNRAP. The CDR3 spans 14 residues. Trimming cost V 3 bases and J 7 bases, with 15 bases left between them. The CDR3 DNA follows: TGTGCTAGTGGTTTACGAGAGGACACGCATGAAGCTTTCTTT. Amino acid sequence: CASGLREDTHEAFF.